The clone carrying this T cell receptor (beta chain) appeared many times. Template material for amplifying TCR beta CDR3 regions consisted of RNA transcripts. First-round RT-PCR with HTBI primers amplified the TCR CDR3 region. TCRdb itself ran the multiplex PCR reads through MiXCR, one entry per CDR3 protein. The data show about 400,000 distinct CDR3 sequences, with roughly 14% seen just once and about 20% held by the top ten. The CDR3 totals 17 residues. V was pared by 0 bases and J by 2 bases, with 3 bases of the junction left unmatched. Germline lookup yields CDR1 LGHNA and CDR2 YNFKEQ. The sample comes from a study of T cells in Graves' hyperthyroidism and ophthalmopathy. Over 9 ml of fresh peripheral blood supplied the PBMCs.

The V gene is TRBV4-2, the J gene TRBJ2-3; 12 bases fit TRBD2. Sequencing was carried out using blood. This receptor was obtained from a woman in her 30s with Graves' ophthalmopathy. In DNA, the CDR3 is TGTGCCAGCAGCCAAGATGGGACTAGCGGGTTCACAGATACGCAGTATTTT. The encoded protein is CASSQDGTSGFTDTQYF.